This T cell receptor (beta chain) was observed in a study of identical twins. Whole-study results and caveats: Zero-insertion analyses could be partly confounded by invariant MAIT and iNKT cells.

TCRdb reprocessed the 5' RACE reads with MiXCR, giving one entry per CDR3 protein. The sample comprises about 690,000 distinct CDR3 sequences, 5.5% to 6.5% of which are singletons, and around 1.9% rests with the top ten. This clonotype has a count of ten or more. Its antigen remains unidentified. CDR1 is LNHNV, CDR2 YYDKDF, per germline (reference sequence). V was clipped by 1 base and J by 7 bases, with 4 bases between them. The CDR3 is 12 residues long. The source is a man aged 18 to 29 in good health. Sample: naive T cells sorted from blood. The chain uses TRBV15 and TRBJ2-2, with D uncertain. CDR3 loop: CATSRAGGELFF. CDR3 sequence (DNA): TGTGCCACCAGCAGAGCGGGCGGGGAGCTGTTTTTT.